This TCR beta chain was obtained from a study of cytomegalovirus exposure and HLA in healthy donors. General study points: The classifier was said to identify cytomegalovirus status with high specificity and sensitivity.

V shed 3 bases, J shed 7 bases, and the junction held 6 bases outside the gene matches. The V gene's germline CDR1 is LNHNV and CDR2 YYDKDF (reference sequence). This CDR3 comprises 14 residues. Note on this clone: The antigen remains undetermined. Other DNA sequences in the sample encode the same CDR3.

Primers included in the PCR were 60 Vbeta and 13 Jbeta primers. Per the original methods: Among the unique TCR beta chains that a later analysis counted, about 81 million in all, 10 million to 11 million were shared. Clones were read by immunoSEQ multiplex PCR, and TCRdb kept only the in-frame ones, dropping some. V and J calls and clone size come straight from that table; D and trimming were deduced from the DNA. The sample lists about 120,000 clones; approximately 81% were seen once. The chain joins TRBV15 to TRBJ2-1; 7 bases agree with TRBD1. The sequencing input was PBMCs. This receptor was taken from a male donor in good health and CMV-seronegative. This CDR3 reads CATSRDRFGNEQFF. DNA for the CDR3: TGTGCCACCAGCAGGGACAGGTTTGGGAATGAGCAGTTCTTC.